Listed below are T cell receptor beta chains from one sample, sequenced in a study of cytomegalovirus exposure and HLA in healthy donors. The table came from immunoSEQ multiplex PCR; TCRdb's copy has only in-frame clones and leaves some out. This table has approximately 120,000 clones, roughly 75% appearing once. The sample taken for sequencing was PBMCs. All receptors derive from a man between 25 and 39 years old in good health and CMV-seropositive. Each CDR3 is given with its conserved first and last residue. D genes are given only for firm matches. Clone size is stated in some rows and not others, as once, few, many or a class when expanded.

D gene	V gene	J gene	clone size	CDR3 DNA	CDR3 protein
NA	TRBV27	TRBJ2-7	once	TGTGCCAGCAGTTTGAGAGCGGACTCCTACGAGCAGTACTTC	CASSLRADSYEQYF
TRBD1	TRBV13	TRBJ1-1	NA	TGTGCCAGCAGCATATCGGGACAGGGACCTATGAACACTGAAGCTTTCTTT	CASSISGQGPMNTEAFF
NA	TRBV19	TRBJ2-7	NA	TGTGCCAGTAGTATAGTCCAGGGGCCTTCCTACGAGCAGTACTTC	CASSIVQGPSYEQYF
NA	TRBV5-4	TRBJ2-1	few	TGTGCCAGCAGCTTGATAGAGGGAGTTGTGGACAATGAGCAGTTCTTC	CASSLIEGVVDNEQFF
TRBD1	TRBV10-3	TRBJ2-3	NA	TGTGCCACCGCCTTGACAGGGGGTGGCACAGATACGCAGTATTTT	CATALTGGGTDTQYF
TRBD2	TRBV29-1	TRBJ2-3	NA	TGCAGCGTTACGGAGAGCGGGAGAACAGATACGCAGTATTTT	CSVTESGRTDTQYF
NA	TRBV5-1	TRBJ2-1	once	TGCGCCAGCAGCTTGGCAGCGGTGGGAGATGAGCAGTTCTTC	CASSLAAVGDEQFF
NA	TRBV6-5	TRBJ2-5	NA	TGTGCCAGCAGTTACTCCCCTACTAGTTGGGAGACCCAGTACTTC	CASSYSPTSWETQYF
TRBD2	TRBV7-2	TRBJ2-1	NA	TGTGCCAGCAGCTTTCGACTAGCGGCAGGACCCGGCTCCTACAATGAGCAGTTCTTC	CASSFRLAAGPGSYNEQFF
TRBD1	TRBV30	TRBJ1-2	NA	TGTGCCTGGAGTCGACAGGGCCTCAACTATGGCTACACCTTC	CAWSRQGLNYGYTF
TRBD2	TRBV4-2	TRBJ2-4	NA	TGTGCCAGCAGCCCGGGAGGGGGGGCGCAAAACATTCAGTACTTC	CASSPGGGAQNIQYF
TRBD1	TRBV15	TRBJ1-2	NA	TGTGCCACCAGCAGAGATAGGACAGGGGTCTATGGCTACACCTTC	CATSRDRTGVYGYTF
NA	TRBV28	TRBJ1-4	NA	TGTGCCAGCAGTCCTACTTGGGAAAAACTGTTTTTT	CASSPTWEKLFF
TRBD1	TRBV10-3	TRBJ2-2	NA	TGTGCCATCAGTGACCTGGGGAGGGGACAGGGGGACACCGGGGAGCTGTTTTTT	CAISDLGRGQGDTGELFF
NA	TRBV4-3	TRBJ2-7	NA	TGCGCCAGCAGCCATTCCCGGACTGAAACCTACGAGCAGTACTTC	CASSHSRTETYEQYF
TRBD1	TRBV9	TRBJ1-1	NA	TGTGCCAGCAGCGCTCAGGGGGGGAACACTGAAGCTTTCTTT	CASSAQGGNTEAFF
TRBD1	TRBV15	TRBJ2-7	once	TGTGCCACCAGCAGAGATAAGGGGGCCACCTACGAGCAGTACTTC	CATSRDKGATYEQYF
TRBD1	TRBV29-1	TRBJ1-2	NA	TGCAGCGTTAGGAGACAGGGCTATGGCTACACCTTC	CSVRRQGYGYTF
TRBD2	TRBV9	TRBJ2-3	NA	TGTGCCAGCAGCGTAGACAGGACTAGCGGGTATACGCAGTATTTT	CASSVDRTSGYTQYF
TRBD1	TRBV7-8	TRBJ2-4	NA	TGTGCCAGCAGCTTCCGACAGGGGGATCTAGCCAAAAACATTCAGTACTTC	CASSFRQGDLAKNIQYF
NA	TRBV4-3	TRBJ2-7	NA	TGCGCCAGCAGCCAAGAGCGGCAGGGTAACTACGAGCAGTACTTC	CASSQERQGNYEQYF
NA	TRBV29-1	TRBJ2-5	NA	TGCAGCGGAGGAGGACCGCAAGAGACCCAGTACTTC	CSGGGPQETQYF
TRBD2	TRBV27	TRBJ2-1	NA	TGTGCCAGCACTGGGGGGGTAGCCCCAACGGGGGAGCAGTTCTTC	CASTGGVAPTGEQFF
NA	TRBV30	TRBJ1-3	NA	TGTGCCTGGAGTGTCAGGGGAATTGGAAACACCATATATTTT	CAWSVRGIGNTIYF
TRBD1	TRBV27	TRBJ1-5	NA	TGTGCCAGCAGTTCAGACGGGACAGGGGCCAATCAGCCCCAGCATTTT	CASSSDGTGANQPQHF
NA	TRBV7-8	TRBJ2-2	NA	TGTGCCAGCAGCCCGTGGCGGGCGAAGAACACCGGGGAGCTGTTTTTT	CASSPWRAKNTGELFF
TRBD2	TRBV5-6	TRBJ2-7	NA	TGTGCCAGCAGCTTGGGTCTAGCGGGAGTTGGCGAGCAGTACTTC	CASSLGLAGVGEQYF
TRBD2	TRBV7-2	TRBJ2-7	few	TGTGCCAGCGCCCCGGCTAGCGGGAGCGTCTACGAGCAGTACTTC	CASAPASGSVYEQYF
TRBD2	TRBV6-1	TRBJ2-7	once	TGTGCCAGCAGTGAAGAACTAGCGGGGCCCTACGAGCAGTACTTC	CASSEELAGPYEQYF
TRBD2	TRBV5-1	TRBJ2-1	NA	TGCGCCAGCAGCTGGGTCCCTAGCGGGAGTATGAATGAGCAGTTCTTC	CASSWVPSGSMNEQFF
TRBD1	TRBV29-1	TRBJ1-1	NA	TGCAGCGTTGCGGACAGGAGTAACACTGAAGCTTTCTTT	CSVADRSNTEAFF
NA	TRBV2	TRBJ1-5	few	TGTGCCAGCAGGAGGGGGGGTAGCAATCAGCCCCAGCATTTT	CASRRGGSNQPQHF
NA	TRBV5-4	TRBJ1-1	NA	TGTGCCAGCAGCAATTACAGGAACACTGAAGCTTTCTTT	CASSNYRNTEAFF
NA	TRBV10-3	TRBJ2-3	NA	TGTGCCATCAAGGATAGACAGGACGCAGATACGCAGTATTTT	CAIKDRQDADTQYF
NA	TRBV4-2	TRBJ2-7	NA	TGTGCCAGCTGCCCGGTAGGGGGGGCCGACTACGAGCAGTACTTC	CASCPVGGADYEQYF
NA	TRBV27	TRBJ1-2	NA	TGTGCCAGCAGTCCCCGGACAATCTTTGAAAGGGATGGCTACACCTTC	CASSPRTIFERDGYTF
NA	TRBV9	TRBJ2-7	NA	TGTGCCAGCAGCCCAGAGGGCAGATCCTACGAGCAGTACTTC	CASSPEGRSYEQYF
NA	TRBV19	TRBJ1-5	NA	TGTGCCAGTAGTATAGAAACGGGTCAAAGTCAGCCCCAGCATTTT	CASSIETGQSQPQHF
NA	TRBV4-1	TRBJ1-1	NA	TGCGCCAGCAGCCAAGATTTGACAAAAGAAGCTTTCTTT	CASSQDLTKEAFF
NA	TRBV13	TRBJ1-4	once	TGTGCCAGCAGTCCTGACAGTCGCAAGGAAAAACTGTTTTTT	CASSPDSRKEKLFF
TRBD1	TRBV5-1	TRBJ2-3	NA	TGCGCCAGCAGCTTGGGCACGACAGGGGTGACAGATACGCAGTATTTT	CASSLGTTGVTDTQYF
NA	TRBV9	TRBJ1-4	NA	TGTGCCAGCAGCGTTGGGGGAGGGCTTAATGAAAAACTGTTTTTT	CASSVGGGLNEKLFF
NA	TRBV9	TRBJ2-3	NA	TGTGCCAGCAGCGTCCAGTTACAGGGATCGACAGATACGCAGTATTTT	CASSVQLQGSTDTQYF
NA	TRBV11-2	TRBJ1-2	NA	TGTGCCAGCAGCCAAGTTCGCATAATGCCCAAGAGCTATGGCTACACCTTC	CASSQVRIMPKSYGYTF
TRBD1	TRBV7-2	TRBJ2-3	few	TGTGCCAGCAGCTTCTGGACAGGGAGCACAGATACGCAGTATTTT	CASSFWTGSTDTQYF
NA	TRBV27	TRBJ2-7	few	TGTGCCAGCAGTTTATCACGGCGGCGGGAGCAGTACTTC	CASSLSRRREQYF
NA	TRBV4-3	TRBJ2-2	NA	TGCGCCAGCAGCCAAGTTGGAGGGCTGAACACCGGGGAGCTGTTTTTT	CASSQVGGLNTGELFF
NA	TRBV6-5	TRBJ1-1	NA	TGTGCCAGCAGGAGACTAGCGAACACTGAAGCTTTCTTT	CASRRLANTEAFF
TRBD1	TRBV19	TRBJ2-5	NA	TGTGCCAGTAGTGTCCGGGACAGGGGCGGGGAGACCCAGTACTTC	CASSVRDRGGETQYF
TRBD1	TRBV2	TRBJ1-5	NA	TGTGCCAGCAGTGAGTATTTCCTGACCCAGGGGGGCAATCAGCCCCAGCATTTT	CASSEYFLTQGGNQPQHF
TRBD1	TRBV14	TRBJ1-6	NA	TGTGCCAGCAGCCGGGACAGGGACATCTCACCCCTCCACTTT	CASSRDRDISPLHF
TRBD1	TRBV10-2	TRBJ1-2	NA	TGCGCCAGCAGTGCGGGACAGTTCAGTGGCTACACCTTC	CASSAGQFSGYTF
NA	TRBV9	TRBJ2-5	NA	TGTGCCAGCAGCGTTAGTCAGGGGGGAGAGACCCAGTACTTC	CASSVSQGGETQYF
TRBD2	TRBV30	TRBJ2-3	NA	TGTGCCCTTGCTAGAGGGACTAGCTTAGCAGATACGCAGTATTTT	CALARGTSLADTQYF
NA	TRBV7-2	TRBJ2-5	NA	TGTGCCAGTGGGGAGGTCCAAGAGACCCAGTACTTC	CASGEVQETQYF
NA	TRBV19	TRBJ1-2	NA	TGTGCCAGTAGTAAGCCAGGCATTAACTATGGCTACACCTTC	CASSKPGINYGYTF
NA	TRBV27	TRBJ2-5	NA	TGTGCCGGCTACCTGACTTATAGGAGACAAGAGACCCAGTACTTC	CAGYLTYRRQETQYF
TRBD2	TRBV5-5	TRBJ2-1	NA	TGTGCCAGCAGCCCGCGGGGAGGGCTAGCGGGATTCAATGAGCAGTTCTTC	CASSPRGGLAGFNEQFF